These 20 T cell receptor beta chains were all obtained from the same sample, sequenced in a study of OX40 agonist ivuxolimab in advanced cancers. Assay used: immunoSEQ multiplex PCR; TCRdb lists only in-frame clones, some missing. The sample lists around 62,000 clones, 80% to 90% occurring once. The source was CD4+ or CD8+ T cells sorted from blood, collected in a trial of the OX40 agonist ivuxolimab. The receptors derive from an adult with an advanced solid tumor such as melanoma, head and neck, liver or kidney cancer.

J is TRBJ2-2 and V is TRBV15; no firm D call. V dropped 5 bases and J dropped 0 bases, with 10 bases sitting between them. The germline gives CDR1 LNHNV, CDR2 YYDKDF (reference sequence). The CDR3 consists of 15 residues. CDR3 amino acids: CATSGGSPNTGELFF. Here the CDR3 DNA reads TGTGCCACCAGCGGCGGCAGCCCGAACACCGGGGAGCTGTTTTTT.

In DNA, the CDR3 is TGTGCCATCAGTGAGGATCGGGGCCAGCCCCAGCATTTT. Protein product: CAISEDRGQPQHF. The chain couples TRBV10-3 to TRBJ1-5, with D possibly being TRBD1 (5 bases). V shed 2 bases and J shed 7 bases, with 9 bases lying between them. Germline assignment: CDR1 ENHRY and CDR2 SYGVKD. The CDR3 sequence is 13 residues long.

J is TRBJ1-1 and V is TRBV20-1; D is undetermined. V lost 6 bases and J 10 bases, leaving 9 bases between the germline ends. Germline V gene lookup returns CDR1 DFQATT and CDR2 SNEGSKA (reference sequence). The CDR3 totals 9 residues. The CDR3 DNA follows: TGCAGTGCGGGGTTCCGAGCTTTCTTT. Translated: CSAGFRAFF.

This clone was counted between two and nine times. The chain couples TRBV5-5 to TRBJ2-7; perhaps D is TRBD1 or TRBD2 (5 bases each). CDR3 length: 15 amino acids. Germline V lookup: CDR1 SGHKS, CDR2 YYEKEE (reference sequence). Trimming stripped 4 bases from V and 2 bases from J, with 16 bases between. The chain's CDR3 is CASSQGTGSTYEQYF. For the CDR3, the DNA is TGTGCCAGCAGCCAAGGGACCGGAAGTACCTACGAGCAGTACTTC.

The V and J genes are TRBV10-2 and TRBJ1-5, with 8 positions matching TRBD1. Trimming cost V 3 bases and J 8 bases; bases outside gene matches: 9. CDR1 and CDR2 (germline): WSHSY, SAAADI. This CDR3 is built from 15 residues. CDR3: CASSDSSGGLEPQHF. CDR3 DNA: TGCGCCAGCAGTGATTCCTCAGGGGGCTTGGAGCCCCAGCATTTT.

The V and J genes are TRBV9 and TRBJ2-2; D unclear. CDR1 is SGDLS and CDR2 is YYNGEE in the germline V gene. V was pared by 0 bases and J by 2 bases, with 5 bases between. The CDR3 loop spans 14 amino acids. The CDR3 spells CASSVEPNTGELFF. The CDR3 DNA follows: TGTGCCAGCAGCGTAGAACCAAACACCGGGGAGCTGTTTTTT.

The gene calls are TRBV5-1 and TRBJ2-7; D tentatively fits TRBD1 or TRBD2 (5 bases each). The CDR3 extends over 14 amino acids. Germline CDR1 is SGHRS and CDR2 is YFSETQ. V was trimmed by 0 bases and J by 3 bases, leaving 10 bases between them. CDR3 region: CASSLAMGDYEQYF. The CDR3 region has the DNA TGCGCCAGCAGCTTGGCCATGGGGGACTACGAGCAGTACTTC.

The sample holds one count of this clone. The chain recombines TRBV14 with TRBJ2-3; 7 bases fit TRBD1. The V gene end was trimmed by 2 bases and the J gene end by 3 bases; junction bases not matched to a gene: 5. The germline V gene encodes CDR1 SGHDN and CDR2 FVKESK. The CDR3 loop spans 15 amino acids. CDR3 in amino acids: CASSQLRTGTDTQYF. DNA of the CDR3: TGTGCCAGCAGCCAATTGAGGACAGGTACAGATACGCAGTATTTT.

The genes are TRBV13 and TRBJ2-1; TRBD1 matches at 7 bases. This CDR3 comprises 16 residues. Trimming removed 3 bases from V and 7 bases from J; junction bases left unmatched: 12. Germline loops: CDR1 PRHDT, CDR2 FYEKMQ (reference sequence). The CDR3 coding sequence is TGTGCCAGCAGCTTCAAGAGGACGGACAGGTTTAATGAGCAGTTCTTC. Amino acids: CASSFKRTDRFNEQFF. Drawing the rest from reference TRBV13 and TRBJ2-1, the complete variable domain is AAGVIQSPRHLIKEKRETATLKCYPIPRHDTVYWYQQGPGQDPQFLISFYEKMQSDKGSIPDRFSAQQFSDYHSELNMSSLELGDSALYFCASSFKRTDRFNEQFFGPGTRLTVL.

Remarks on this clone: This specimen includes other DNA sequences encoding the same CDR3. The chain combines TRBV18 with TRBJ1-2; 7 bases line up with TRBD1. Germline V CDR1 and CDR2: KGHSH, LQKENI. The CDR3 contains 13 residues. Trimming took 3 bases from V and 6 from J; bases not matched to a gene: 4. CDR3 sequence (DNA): TGTGCCAGCTCACCGCGTACAGGGGATGGCTACACCTTC. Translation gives CASSPRTGDGYTF.

This CDR3 is CASSQAIRTPGGGAPHNEQFF. As DNA, the CDR3 is TGTGCCAGCAGCCAAGCCATTCGAACTCCCGGCGGGGGGGCCCCTCACAATGAGCAGTTCTTC. The J gene is TRBJ2-1, the V gene TRBV4-2; TRBD2 matches at 9 bases. Germline lookup yields CDR1 LGHNA and CDR2 YNFKEQ. The trim removed 1 base at V and 5 bases at J, leaving 21 bases unmatched. This CDR3 spans 21 amino acids.

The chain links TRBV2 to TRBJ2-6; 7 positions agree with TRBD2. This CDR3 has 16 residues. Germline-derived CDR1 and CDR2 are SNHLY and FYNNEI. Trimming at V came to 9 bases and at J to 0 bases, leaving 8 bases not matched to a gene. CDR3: CASERDGSSGANVLTF. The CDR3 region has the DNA TGTGCCAGTGAGCGGGACGGAAGCTCTGGGGCCAACGTCCTGACTTTC.

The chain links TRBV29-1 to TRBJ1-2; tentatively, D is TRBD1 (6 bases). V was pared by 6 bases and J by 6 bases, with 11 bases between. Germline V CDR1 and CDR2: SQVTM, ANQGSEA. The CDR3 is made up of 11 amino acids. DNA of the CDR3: TGCAGCGTGGGGGCGGCAGATGGCTACACCTTC. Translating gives CSVGAADGYTF. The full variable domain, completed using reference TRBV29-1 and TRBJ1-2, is SAVISQKPSRDICQRGTSLTIQCQVDSQVTMMFWYRQQPGQSLTLIATANQGSEATYESGFVIDKFPISRPNLTFSTLTVSNMSPEDSSIYLCSVGAADGYTFGSGTRLTVV.

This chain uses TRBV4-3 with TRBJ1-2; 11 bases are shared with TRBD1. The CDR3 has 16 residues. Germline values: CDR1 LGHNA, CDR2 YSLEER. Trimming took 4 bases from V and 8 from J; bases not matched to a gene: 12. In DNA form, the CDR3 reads TGCGCCAGCAGCCCCGGGTGGACGGACAGGGGGCACGGCTACACCTTC. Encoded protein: CASSPGWTDRGHGYTF.

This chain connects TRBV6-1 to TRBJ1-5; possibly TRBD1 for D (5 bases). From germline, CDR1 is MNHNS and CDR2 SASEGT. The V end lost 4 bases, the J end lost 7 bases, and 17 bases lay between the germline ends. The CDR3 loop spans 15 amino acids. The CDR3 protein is CASSARGRGDQPQHF. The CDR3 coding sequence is TGTGCCAGCAGTGCCCGGGGTCGAGGGGACCAGCCCCAGCATTTT.

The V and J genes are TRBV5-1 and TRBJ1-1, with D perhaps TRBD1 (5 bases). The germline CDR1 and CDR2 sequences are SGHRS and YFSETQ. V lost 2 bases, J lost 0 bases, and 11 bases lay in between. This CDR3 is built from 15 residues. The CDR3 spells CASSFGAGMNTEAFF. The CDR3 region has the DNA TGCGCCAGCAGCTTCGGGGCGGGGATGAACACTGAAGCTTTCTTT.

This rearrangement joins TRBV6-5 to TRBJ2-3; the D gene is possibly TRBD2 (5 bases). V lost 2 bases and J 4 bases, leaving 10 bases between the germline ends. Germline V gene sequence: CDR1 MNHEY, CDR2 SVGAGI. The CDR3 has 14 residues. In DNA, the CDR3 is TGTGCCAGCAGTTACGTGGGAGAGGCAGATACGCAGTATTTT. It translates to CASSYVGEADTQYF.

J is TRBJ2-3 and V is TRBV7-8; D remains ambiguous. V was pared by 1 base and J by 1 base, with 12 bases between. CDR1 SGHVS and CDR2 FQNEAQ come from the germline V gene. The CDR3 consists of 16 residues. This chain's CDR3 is CASSLDLASGTDTQYF. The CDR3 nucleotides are TGTGCCAGCAGCTTAGATCTGGCAAGCGGCACAGATACGCAGTATTTT. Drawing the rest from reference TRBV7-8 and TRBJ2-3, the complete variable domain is GAGVSQSPRYKVAKRGQDVALRCDPISGHVSLFWYQQALGQGPEFLTYFQNEAQLDKSGLPSDRFFAERPEGSVSTLKIQRTQQEDSAVYLCASSLDLASGTDTQYFGPGTRLTVL.

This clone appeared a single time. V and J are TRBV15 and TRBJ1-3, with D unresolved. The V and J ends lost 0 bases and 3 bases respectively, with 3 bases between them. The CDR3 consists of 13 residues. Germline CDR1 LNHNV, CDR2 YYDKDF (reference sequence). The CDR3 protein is CATSRDDGNTIYF. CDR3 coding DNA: TGTGCCACCAGCAGAGACGATGGAAACACCATATATTTT.

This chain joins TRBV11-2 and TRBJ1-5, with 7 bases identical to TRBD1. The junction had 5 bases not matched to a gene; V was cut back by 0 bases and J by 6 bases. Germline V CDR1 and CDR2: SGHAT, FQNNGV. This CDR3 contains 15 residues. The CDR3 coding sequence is TGTGCCAGCAGCTTAGATCGGACAGGAGGTCAGCCCCAGCATTTT. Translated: CASSLDRTGGQPQHF.